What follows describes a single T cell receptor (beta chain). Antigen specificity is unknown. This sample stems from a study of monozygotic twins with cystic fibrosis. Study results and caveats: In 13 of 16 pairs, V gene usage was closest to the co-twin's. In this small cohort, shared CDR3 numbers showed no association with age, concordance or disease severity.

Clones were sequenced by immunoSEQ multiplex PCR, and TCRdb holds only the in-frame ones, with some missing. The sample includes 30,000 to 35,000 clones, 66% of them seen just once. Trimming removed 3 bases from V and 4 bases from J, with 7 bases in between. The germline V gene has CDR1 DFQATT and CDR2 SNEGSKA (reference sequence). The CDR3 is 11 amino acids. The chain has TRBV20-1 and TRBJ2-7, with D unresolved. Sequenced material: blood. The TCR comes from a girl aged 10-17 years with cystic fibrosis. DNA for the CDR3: TGCAGTGCTAGTGTAGTGTACGAGCAGTACTTC. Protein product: CSASVVYEQYF.